The entry that follows covers one T cell receptor beta chain sequence. CDR3 length: 17 residues. V was trimmed by 7 bases and J by 0 bases, leaving 16 bases between them. Germline V lookup: CDR1 MDHEN, CDR2 SYDVKM. Synthetic templates analogous to TCR were spiked into all PCRs individually. Profiled with immunoSEQ multiplex PCR; TCRdb holds only in-frame clones, not every one. The sample includes 30,000 to 40,000 clones, around 90% of them seen just once. This sample is part of a study of PD-L1 blockade in urothelial cancer. Study-level background: Most of the roughly 30 patients were men whose urothelial cancer was bladder-origin. Once treatment had started, blood was analyzed at 3 weeks (second dose) and again at 6 weeks.

Patients each gave 1 to 8 samples, pretreatment and on-treatment. The rearrangement links TRBV28 to TRBJ2-6; D perhaps matches TRBD1 (6 bases). This receptor was taken from a man in his sixties or seventies with urothelial cancer. The material was PBMCs, obtained around atezolizumab (anti-PD-L1) treatment. Written as DNA, the CDR3 is TGTGCCAGCACCCTTACGGGACATTACTCTGGGGCCAACGTCCTGACTTTC. Protein product: CASTLTGHYSGANVLTF.